The source of this T cell receptor (beta chain) is a study of T cell repertoires and HLA-DP antigens listed by TCRdb under 2018. About the study as a whole: The study used an in vitro model of CD4+ T cell alloreactivity in which transduced HeLa cells presented allogeneic HLA-DP. Compared with self, one alloantigen differed at one amino acid in the peptide-binding groove and the other differed at ten, modelling structurally similar versus dissimilar alloantigens. The three donors, two male and one female, ranged from the 18-to-29 to the 60-to-69 age band. Results and caveats for the whole study, not just this receptor: The study was limited by having just a few donors, by relying on a non-physiological HeLa antigen-presenting system, and by using total CD4+ cells as responders. Clones undetected before culture had an average cumulative frequency of about 35% against one allele and approximately 51% against the other. The naive and memory CD4+ repertoires were not analysed as separate populations.

TCRB CDR3 regions were amplified with the immunoSEQ multiplex PCR using forward primers for 54 TRBV segments and reverse primers for 13 TRBJ segments. Cultured samples were sequenced at survey resolution with a target of over 45,000 T cell genomes. Sequencing of the amplicons was done on an Illumina HiSeq System, giving 87 bp reads that spanned the CDR3. From the authors' description of their analysis: Reads were corrected for PCR and sequencing errors, and CDR3 regions were defined by alignment to IMGT reference sequences. Synthetic template pools were used to estimate counts of templates and unique rearrangements. Clonality was calculated as 1 minus Pielou's evenness. Richness was estimated with the Daley-Smith estimator. Repertoire overlap was measured with Morisita's index. Clones found in cultured samples but undetected in the pre-culture repertoire of the corresponding donor were defined as low-abundance clones. The table was pulled from immuneACCESS by TCRdb, which kept in-frame rearrangements only. Such tables lose some clones; where checked, under half of the loss comes from unresolved V genes, and the rest has no known cause. The V and J calls and clone size were taken over from that table, and D and trimming were inferred from the DNA. This sample is represented by roughly 1,200 clones; 70% of them were singletons. The ten biggest clones cover 46% of the sample.

Comment on this clone: Qualities for individual bases were not recorded, and no much larger clone is one base off.

After about 14 days of expansion, cultured CD4+ cells were restimulated for roughly 25 h with HeLa cells expressing the same allogeneic DPB1. To serve as antigen-presenting cells, the HeLa stimulator cells were retrovirally transduced with HLA-DPA1/DPB1, HLA-DM, invariant chain and CD80. Magnetic bead negative selection was used to isolate untouched CD4+ T cells from Ficoll-separated PBMC, with an average purity of 97.7%. In medium with about 10% human AB serum and about 49 U/mL IL-2, CD4+ responders and 100 Gy-irradiated HeLa cells were cocultured at a 3:1 ratio. Using magnetic beads, untouched CD4+ T cells were isolated from Ficoll-separated PBMC at roughly 98% purity, with only negligible CD8+ contamination. Peripheral blood mononuclear cells came from the buffy coats of three healthy blood donors. All three donors were CMV seronegative. The DNeasy Blood & Tissue Kit was used for extraction of genomic DNA.

This TCR was recovered from a man between 60 and 70 years old in good health and CMV-seronegative. Sequencing input: CD137- CD4+ T cells from cultured PBMCs.

Here is the DNA: TGTGCCTGGAGTTTTAGCTCTGGAAACACCATATATTTT. It translates to CAWSFSSGNTIYF. The rearrangement combines TRBV30 with TRBJ1-3; the D gene remains uncertain. V is clipped by 2 bases and J by 0 bases, and the sequence between their germline boundaries is 5 bases long. From the cysteine up to the phenylalanine, the CDR3 has a length of 13 residues. The read is trimmed to its CDR3 DNA, 39 bases read in frame from base 1. The germline V gene (reference sequence) yields GTSNPN for CDR1 and SVGIG for CDR2.